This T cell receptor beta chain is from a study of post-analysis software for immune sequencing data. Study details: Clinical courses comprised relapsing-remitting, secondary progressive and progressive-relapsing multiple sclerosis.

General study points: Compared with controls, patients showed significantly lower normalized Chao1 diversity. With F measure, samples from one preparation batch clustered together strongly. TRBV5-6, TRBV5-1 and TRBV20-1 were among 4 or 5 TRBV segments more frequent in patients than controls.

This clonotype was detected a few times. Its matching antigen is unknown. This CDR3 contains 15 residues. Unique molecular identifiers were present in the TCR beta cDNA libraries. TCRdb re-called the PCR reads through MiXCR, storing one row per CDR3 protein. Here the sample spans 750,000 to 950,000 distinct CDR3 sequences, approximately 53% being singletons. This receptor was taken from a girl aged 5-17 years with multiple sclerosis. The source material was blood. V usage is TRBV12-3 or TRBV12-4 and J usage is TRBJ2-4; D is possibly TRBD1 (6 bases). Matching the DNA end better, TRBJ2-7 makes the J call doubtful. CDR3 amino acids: CASSRTVDLSYEQYF. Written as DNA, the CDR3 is TGTGCCAGCAGCCGGACAGTCGACCTCTCCTACGAGCAGTACTTC.